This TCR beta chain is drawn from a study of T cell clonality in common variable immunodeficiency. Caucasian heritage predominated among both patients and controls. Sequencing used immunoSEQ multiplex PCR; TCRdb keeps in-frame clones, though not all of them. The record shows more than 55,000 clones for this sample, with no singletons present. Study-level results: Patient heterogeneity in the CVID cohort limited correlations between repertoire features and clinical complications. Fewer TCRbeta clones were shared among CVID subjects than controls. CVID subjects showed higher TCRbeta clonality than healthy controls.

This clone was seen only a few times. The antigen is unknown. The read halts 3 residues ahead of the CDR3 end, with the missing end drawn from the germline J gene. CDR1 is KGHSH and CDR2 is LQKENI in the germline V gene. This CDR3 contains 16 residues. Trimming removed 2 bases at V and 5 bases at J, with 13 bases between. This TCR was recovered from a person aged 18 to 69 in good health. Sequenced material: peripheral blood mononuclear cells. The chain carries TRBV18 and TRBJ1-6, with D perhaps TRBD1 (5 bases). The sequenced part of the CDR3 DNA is TGTGCCAGCTCACCATCGACAGAGACTGATAATTCACCC. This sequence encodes CASSPSTETDNSP. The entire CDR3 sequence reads CASSPSTETDNSPLHF.